This T cell receptor (beta chain) came from a study of cytomegalovirus exposure and HLA in healthy donors. Profiled with immunoSEQ multiplex PCR; TCRdb holds only in-frame clones, not every one. The sample records about 120,000 clones, around 95% being singletons. V was shortened by 0 bases and J by 2 bases, with 8 bases between the two germline ends. Germline-derived CDR1 and CDR2 are LGHNA and YNFKEQ. The length of the CDR3 is 14 residues. The chain couples TRBV4-2 to TRBJ2-7; D might be TRBD2 (5 bases). Sequencing was done on a sample of PBMCs. This receptor was taken from a young man in good health and CMV-seronegative. The CDR3 loop is CASSQDGLTYEQYF. The DNA for the CDR3 is TGTGCCAGCAGCCAAGATGGACTTACCTACGAGCAGTACTTC.